The entry below describes one TCR beta chain. Authors' processing steps: For nucleated cells, counts were estimated from reference gene primer amplification. Sequenced by immunoSEQ multiplex PCR; TCRdb stores in-frame clones only, minus some. Clone size and V and J calls were adopted from that table, with D and trimming inferred from the DNA. The data show 35,000 to 45,000 clones, 81% seen once. The sample originates from a study of blood T cell repertoires in COVID-19. In the study overall: Spain, Italy and the United States supplied samples that represented acute and convalescent COVID-19. PBMCs, B-cell-depleted T cells, or T cells were the source of the cDNA or gDNA that made up the material.

Sequenced: peripheral blood. This clonotype originated in a human donor in a cohort sampled during active or convalescent COVID-19. The donor label of this sample is uncertain.

The CDR3: CSVEVGDRGRSEQYF. The CDR3 region has the DNA TGCAGCGTTGAAGTGGGGGACAGGGGGCGGAGCGAGCAGTACTTC. The chain employs TRBV29-1 and TRBJ2-7; TRBD1 matches at 12 bases. The germline V gene has CDR1 SQVTM and CDR2 ANQGSEA. The CDR3 has 15 residues. The ends lost 1 base at V and 6 bases at J; junction bases unmatched: 7.